Listed below are T cell receptor beta chains from one sample, sequenced in a study of early T cells in non-severe SARS-CoV-2 infection. TCRdb called the 5' RACE reads again in MiXCR, with one record for every CDR3 protein. Of roughly 81,000 distinct CDR3 sequences in the sample, 5% to 7% were seen once. The sequenced material came from whole blood. These receptors were collected from an adult who was a healthcare worker with PCR-confirmed SARS-CoV-2 infection or an uninfected control (not recorded which). Both conserved end residues are part of each CDR3. Fields, in order: clone size, V gene, J gene, D gene, CDR3 length, CDR3 DNA, CDR3 protein. The D gene is left open where the match is weak. Size is omitted from some rows. Given values are once, few, many or a class for expanded clones.

>few|TRBV7-2|TRBJ2-5|TRBD2|17
TGTGCCAGCAGCTATAGAGGCAGCGGGAGGACCCAAGAGACCCAGTACTTC
CASSYRGSGRTQETQYF
>many|TRBV5-1|TRBJ1-2|NA|12
TGCGCCAGCATTTCGTCGGACTATGGCTACACCTTC
CASISSDYGYTF
>NA|TRBV6-5|TRBJ2-7|NA|15
TGTGCCAGCAGCCACAAGACGGGCAGCTCCTACGAGCAGTACTTC
CASSHKTGSSYEQYF
>many|TRBV16|TRBJ1-1|NA|14
TGTGCCAGCAGCCAATCCACAGTGGGCCGAGGAGCTTTCTTT
CASSQSTVGRGAFF
>NA|TRBV2|TRBJ1-5|NA|13
TGTGCCAGCAGTGAACGGGGTGATCAGCCCCAGCATTTT
CASSERGDQPQHF
>many|TRBV5-5|TRBJ2-3|NA|14
TGTGCCAGCAGCCCAACTAGCACGACAGATACGCAGTATTTT
CASSPTSTTDTQYF
>few|TRBV27|TRBJ2-7|TRBD1|15
TGTGCCAGCAGTTTAAGGACAGGACCTACCTACGAGCAGTACTTC
CASSLRTGPTYEQYF
>many|TRBV20-1|TRBJ2-1|NA|17
TGCAGTGCTAGGTTACCTCCGGGCGCTAGCTCCTACAATGAGCAGTTCTTC
CSARLPPGASSYNEQFF
>few|TRBV7-9|TRBJ2-1|TRBD2|17
TGTGCCAGCAGCTCGTCGACTAGCGGGGGGCTTTACAATGAGCAGTTCTTC
CASSSSTSGGLYNEQFF
>NA|TRBV7-7|TRBJ1-4|NA|15
TGTGCCAGCTTCGGGCAGAAAATAACTAATGAAAAACTGTTTTTT
CASFGQKITNEKLFF
>few|TRBV2|TRBJ1-4|TRBD1|15
TGTGCCAGCATCGGTTCCGGGACAGGAGACGAAAAACTGTTTTTT
CASIGSGTGDEKLFF
>NA|TRBV28|TRBJ2-5|NA|12
TGTGCCAGCAGTACGGGGGAAGAGACCCAGTACTTC
CASSTGEETQYF
>many|TRBV18|TRBJ1-4|NA|13
TGTGCCAGCTCAAGGGACACTAATGAAAAACTGTTTTTT
CASSRDTNEKLFF
>NA|TRBV11-2|TRBJ2-1|NA|11
TGTGCCAGCAGCCCCGGAGGGCCACCGTTCTTC
CASSPGGPPFF
>NA|TRBV11-2|TRBJ2-7|TRBD2|16
TGTGCCAGCAGACGTTTTTCCCTAGCGGCCACCTACGAGCAGTACTTC
CASRRFSLAATYEQYF
>NA|TRBV6-6|TRBJ2-5|NA|14
TGTGCCAGCAGTTACGCCAGAACTCAAGAGACCCAGTACTTC
CASSYARTQETQYF
>few|TRBV7-9|TRBJ1-4|TRBD1|15
TGTGCCAGCAGCAGGACAGGGGGCACTAATGAAAAACTGTTTTTT
CASSRTGGTNEKLFF
>many|TRBV5-1|TRBJ1-1|NA|15
TGCGCCAGCACTGAAGGCTCAGGGTTAGTGACTGAAGCTTTCTTT
CASTEGSGLVTEAFF
>NA|TRBV19|TRBJ2-1|TRBD1|14
TGTGCCAGTAGTGGGACAGGGGGTTACAATGAGCAGTTCTTC
CASSGTGGYNEQFF
>few|TRBV9|TRBJ2-1|NA|17
TGTGCCAGCAGCGAGGGGTCGGGGGTCGACTCCTACAATGAGCAGTTCTTC
CASSEGSGVDSYNEQFF
>many|TRBV15|TRBJ2-5|TRBD2|13
TGTGCCACCAGCGGGGGACTACAAGAGACCCAGTACTTC
CATSGGLQETQYF
>NA|TRBV6-2/TRBV6-3|TRBJ2-1|TRBD2|18
TGTGCCAGCAGTTACCCCTCAGGTAGCGGGAGGGCCAGGAATGAGCAGTTCTTC
CASSYPSGSGRARNEQFF
>NA|TRBV12-3/TRBV12-4|TRBJ2-4|NA|14
TGTGCCAGCAGTCCTTTTGGAGCCAAAAACATTCAGTACTTC
CASSPFGAKNIQYF
>NA|TRBV3-1|TRBJ2-3|NA|15
TGTGCCAGCAGCCAAGAAAGGCCAATCACAGATACGCAGTATTTT
CASSQERPITDTQYF
>few|TRBV7-9|TRBJ1-4|TRBD1|17
TGTGCCAGCAGCCTAGGGACAGGGGGGAGAACGAATGAAAAACTGTTTTTT
CASSLGTGGRTNEKLFF
>few|TRBV4-3|TRBJ2-4|TRBD1|13
TGCGCCAGCAGCCCAGGACAGGGGGACATTCAGTACTTC
CASSPGQGDIQYF
>many|TRBV10-3|TRBJ2-7|TRBD1|15
TGTGCCTCGGACAGGGGTGGACAGGGGGCCTACGAGCAGTACTTC
CASDRGGQGAYEQYF